Shown below are 27 T cell receptor beta chains from a single sample sequenced in a study of blood T cell repertoires in COVID-19. TCRdb's copy holds only in-frame clones and misses some; the assay was immunoSEQ multiplex PCR. Here the sample spans 65,000 to 100,000 clones, 85% to 90% being singletons. The specimen sequenced was peripheral blood. Every receptor here comes from a woman over 75 with acute or convalescent COVID-19.

The genes are TRBV2 and TRBJ2-7, with a tentative D call TRBD2 (6 bases). This CDR3 region has 14 residues. From germline, CDR1 is SNHLY and CDR2 FYNNEI. V was trimmed by 8 bases and J by 0 bases, leaving 14 bases between them. The chain's CDR3 is CASPRGDSSYEQYF. CDR3 coding DNA: TGTGCCAGCCCCCGAGGGGACTCCTCCTACGAGCAGTACTTC.

The chain couples TRBV7-2 to TRBJ1-4, with a weak D call TRBD1 (6 bases). The CDR3 contains 18 residues. In germline, CDR1 is SGHTA, CDR2 FQGNSA. The V and J ends lost 5 bases and 4 bases respectively, with 23 bases between them. CDR3 in amino acids: CASSLGQPIASDNEKLFF. As DNA, the CDR3 is TGTGCCAGCAGCCTCGGACAGCCTATAGCCAGCGATAATGAAAAACTGTTTTTT.

V is TRBV6-5 and J is TRBJ1-6; D gene unclear. V lost 7 bases, J lost 8 bases, and 15 bases lay in between. The CDR3 has 14 residues. Germline assignment: CDR1 MNHEY and CDR2 SVGAGI. The CDR3 DNA is TGTGCCAGCAAGCGAGAAAAACGGGATTCACCCCTCCACTTT. This translates into CASKREKRDSPLHF.

The rearrangement joins TRBV25-1 to TRBJ2-7, with 9 bases identical to TRBD2. This CDR3 comprises 14 residues. Trimming at V came to 3 bases and at J to 10 bases, leaving 10 bases not matched to a gene. CDR1 and CDR2 (germline): MGHDK, SYGVNS. The CDR3, as DNA: TGTGCCAGCAGTGAGCGTAGCGGGAGATCCGACCAGTACTTC. It yields the protein CASSERSGRSDQYF.

The genes are TRBV27 and TRBJ2-1; 9 bases agree with TRBD1. Germline V CDR1 and CDR2: MNHEY, SMNVEV (reference sequence). J lost 9 bases, V lost 6 bases, and 9 bases had no gene match. This CDR3 is built from 14 residues. The CDR3 bases are TGTGCCAGCAGCCCCAGGGACAGGGAGGGTGAGCAGTTCTTC. It specifies CASSPRDREGEQFF.

V and J are TRBV11-3 and TRBJ2-3; TRBD2 agrees at 8 bases. This CDR3 is 14 amino acids long. V shed 5 bases, J shed 1 base, and the junction held 2 bases outside the gene matches. Germline V CDR1 and CDR2: SGHNT, YENEEA. Here the CDR3 reads CASSMTSGTDTQYF. The CDR3 DNA is TGTGCCAGCAGCATGACTAGCGGCACAGATACGCAGTATTTT. Combining the CDR3 with reference TRBV11-3 and TRBJ2-3 gives the whole variable domain EAGVVQSPRYKIIEKKQPVAFWCNPISGHNTLYWYLQNLGQGPELLIRYENEEAVDDSQLPKDRFSAERLKGVDSTLKIQPAELGDSAVYLCASSMTSGTDTQYFGPGTRLTVL.

This chain uses TRBV11-2 with TRBJ1-2; 11 bases map to TRBD1. The CDR3 consists of 15 residues. Per germline, CDR1 SGHAT and CDR2 FQNNGV. J was trimmed by 8 bases and V by 3 bases; bases with no gene match: 8. This CDR3 is CASSFRTGDRGGYTF. CDR3 sequence (DNA): TGTGCCAGCAGCTTCCGCACAGGGGACAGGGGGGGCTACACCTTC.

As concerns this clone: The sample has other DNA sequences that encode this CDR3 too. The rearrangement links TRBV5-1 to TRBJ2-5, with D perhaps TRBD1 (5 bases). The V end lost 4 bases, the J end lost 2 bases, and 9 bases lay between the germline ends. Germline V lookup: CDR1 SGHRS, CDR2 YFSETQ. This CDR3 region has 13 residues. The CDR3 nucleotides read TGCGCCAGCAGCCCTGACAGTCAAGAGACCCAGTACTTC. It translates to CASSPDSQETQYF.

V is TRBV5-1 and J is TRBJ2-7, with 9 bases identical to TRBD2. J gave up 4 bases and V 4 bases, and 6 bases lay outside the gene matches. Germline lookup yields CDR1 SGHRS and CDR2 YFSETQ. The CDR3 extends over 14 amino acids. The CDR3 reads CASSQRAGGYEQYF. DNA of the CDR3: TGCGCCAGCAGCCAACGGGCGGGAGGGTACGAGCAGTACTTC.

The chain joins TRBV12-3 or TRBV12-4 to TRBJ2-2; D perhaps matches TRBD2 (5 bases). This CDR3 spans 13 amino acids. Trimming shortened V by 3 bases and J by 5 bases, and 7 bases separated the two germline ends. CDR3 DNA sequence: TGTGCCAGCAGTTTGAGGGAAACCGGGGAGCTGTTTTTT. This codes for CASSLRETGELFF.

V gene TRBV4-3 combines with J gene TRBJ2-2, with a possible D match to TRBD2 (7 bases). With 0 bases removed from V and 7 bases from J, the gap between germline ends came to 18 bases. The CDR3 consists of 17 residues. Germline V CDR1 and CDR2: LGHNA, YSLEER. The CDR3, as DNA: TGCGCCAGCAGCCAAGAGGGGGGGCTAGCAAGAGGCGGGGAGCTGTTTTTT. This gives the protein CASSQEGGLARGGELFF.

V is TRBV6-1 and J is TRBJ1-1, with 8 bases aligning to TRBD1. V shed 6 bases and J 3 bases; nucleotides not matched to a gene: 6. The CDR3 runs to 14 residues. Germline values: CDR1 MNHNS, CDR2 SASEGT. The DNA of the CDR3 is TGTGCCAGCAGCCTAAGACAGGGGTACACTGAAGCTTTCTTT. This sequence encodes CASSLRQGYTEAFF.

This clone was observed a few times. The genes are TRBV7-2 and TRBJ2-7; TRBD1 matches at 9 bases. The CDR3 covers 15 residues. The V segment lost 2 bases and the J segment 3 bases; nucleotides outside the gene matches: 5. Germline V gene data show CDR1 as SGHTA and CDR2 as FQGNSA. The CDR3 bases are TGTGCCAGCAGCTTACTCACAGGGGGCTTCTACGAGCAGTACTTC. It specifies CASSLLTGGFYEQYF.

V usage is TRBV14 and J usage is TRBJ2-3; 8 bases fit TRBD2. Trimming took 0 bases from V and 7 from J; bases not matched to a gene: 6. Germline values: CDR1 SGHDN, CDR2 FVKESK. The CDR3 is 15 amino acids. For the CDR3, the DNA is TGTGCCAGCAGCCAAGAAATGGCGGGAGGTTATACGCAGTATTTT. Protein: CASSQEMAGGYTQYF.

The CDR3 spells CASSLNGQGPYEQYF. The CDR3 DNA reads as TGTGCCAGCAGTTTGAACGGACAGGGACCCTACGAGCAGTACTTC. This rearrangement joins TRBV27 to TRBJ2-7, with 8 bases fitting TRBD1. Looked up from germline, CDR1 is MNHEY and CDR2 is SMNVEV (reference sequence). V trimming: 3 bases; J trimming: 2 bases; junction bases outside the gene matches: 6. The CDR3 length is 15 residues.

The chain combines TRBV6-5 with TRBJ1-1, with 8 positions matching TRBD1. CDR1 is MNHEY and CDR2 is SVGAGI in the germline V gene. The CDR3 runs 13 residues. Germline trimming cut 5 bases from V and 10 bases from J; bases unmatched to any gene: 9. This CDR3 reads CASSITGGPVAFF. CDR3 bases: TGTGCCAGCAGTATTACAGGGGGGCCCGTAGCTTTCTTT.

The rearrangement links TRBV5-8 to TRBJ2-3, with a possible D match to TRBD1 (7 bases). Trimming stripped 0 bases from V and 3 bases from J, with 11 bases between. The CDR3 is 15 amino acids. Per germline, CDR1 SGHTS and CDR2 YDEGEE. The CDR3 region is CASSLVQGRTDTQYF. In DNA, the CDR3 is TGTGCCAGCAGCTTGGTACAGGGGAGGACAGATACGCAGTATTTT.

The chain is built from TRBV3-1 (or the pseudogene TRBV3-2) and TRBJ1-1; D might be TRBD1 (6 bases). Trimming removed 5 bases at V and 6 bases at J, with 19 bases between. This CDR3 comprises 15 residues. CDR1 LGHDT and CDR2 YNNKEL come from the germline V gene (reference sequence). The CDR3 protein is CASSYLGARVPEAFF. The CDR3 bases are TGTGCCAGCAGCTATCTGGGGGCTCGTGTCCCTGAAGCTTTCTTT.

The chain carries TRBV6-5 and TRBJ2-5; the D is unclear. Per the germline V gene, CDR1 is MNHEY and CDR2 is SVGAGI. The CDR3 totals 12 residues. Between the trimmed V and J ends, which lost 7 bases and 8 bases, there was a span of 14 bases. The chain's CDR3 is CASNDHTYTQYF. In DNA form, the CDR3 reads TGTGCCAGCAACGATCATACTTATACCCAGTACTTC.

About this clone: A junction boundary mismatches the germline segment, possibly from a read error. The chain carries TRBV3-1 (or the pseudogene TRBV3-2) and TRBJ2-7; 8 bases line up with TRBD1. The CDR3 covers 15 residues. Germline-derived CDR1 and CDR2 are LGHDT and YNNKEL (reference sequence). Here the CDR3 reads CASNQGRGPSYEQYF. The CDR3 DNA reads TGTGCCAGCAACCAAGGCAGGGGGCCCTCCTACGAGCAGTACTTC.

This clone came up a few times. This chain uses TRBV6-5 with TRBJ1-1, with 7 bases lining up with TRBD1. The CDR3 extends over 15 amino acids. The junction had 9 bases not matched to a gene; V was cut back by 4 bases and J by 4 bases. Germline CDR1 reads MNHEY; CDR2 reads SVGAGI. CDR3 nucleotides: TGTGCCAGCAGTTTCGTGACAGGGTCTGGCACTGAAGCTTTCTTT. As protein: CASSFVTGSGTEAFF.

This chain links TRBV6-5 with TRBJ1-1; D is ambiguous. The CDR3 is made up of 13 amino acids. Deletions cut 7 bases from V and 0 bases from J, with 9 bases between. Germline CDR1 MNHEY, CDR2 SVGAGI. The CDR3 region is CASTTGVNTEAFF. The CDR3 DNA sequence: TGTGCCAGCACTACCGGGGTGAACACTGAAGCTTTCTTT.

The V and J genes are TRBV6-1 and TRBJ2-7; 10 positions match TRBD1. V lost 0 bases, J lost 6 bases, and 5 bases stayed unmatched. Germline V gene data show CDR1 as MNHNS and CDR2 as SASEGT. This CDR3 region has 15 residues. CDR3 nucleotide sequence: TGTGCCAGCAGTGAAGCTGGCGGGACAGGGGTCGAGCAGTACTTC. Its protein product is CASSEAGGTGVEQYF.

The genes are TRBV5-1 and TRBJ1-1; 8 positions match TRBD1. Germline V gives CDR1 SGHRS, CDR2 YFSETQ. The CDR3 is 16 residues long. Trimming removed 4 bases from V and 1 base from J; junction bases left unmatched: 9. The CDR3 nucleotides are TGCGCCAGCAGCCGAAAGACCGGGACAGGGAACACTGAAGCTTTCTTT. Its protein product is CASSRKTGTGNTEAFF.

The CDR3 DNA is TGCAGCGTTGATCGGGGATCCGGCGAGCAGTTCTTC. Its translation is CSVDRGSGEQFF. The chain couples TRBV29-1 to TRBJ2-1; D might be TRBD2 (5 bases). V was cut by 3 bases and J by 10 bases, with 13 bases left in between. This CDR3 spans 12 amino acids. Per the germline V gene, CDR1 is SQVTM and CDR2 is ANQGSEA.

This clone was counted only a few times. V is TRBV7-3 and J is TRBJ2-1, with a possible D match to TRBD2 (6 bases). The CDR3 is made up of 15 amino acids. Germline V lookup: CDR1 SGHTA, CDR2 FQGTGA. Trimming shortened V by 2 bases and J by 9 bases, and 17 bases separated the two germline ends. For the CDR3, the DNA is TGTGCCAGCAGCTTACGGGGGATTGGTTCTGGTGAGCAGTTCTTC. Amino acid sequence: CASSLRGIGSGEQFF.

The rearrangement uses TRBV4-1 and TRBJ2-5; 9 bases match TRBD2. Germline CDR1 reads MGHRA; CDR2 reads YSYEKL. V gave up 4 bases and J gave up 2 bases; unmatched junction bases: 5. This CDR3 is 15 amino acids long. CDR3 residues: CASSRRLAVQETQYF. In DNA form, the CDR3 reads TGCGCCAGCAGCCGGAGACTAGCGGTACAAGAGACCCAGTACTTC.